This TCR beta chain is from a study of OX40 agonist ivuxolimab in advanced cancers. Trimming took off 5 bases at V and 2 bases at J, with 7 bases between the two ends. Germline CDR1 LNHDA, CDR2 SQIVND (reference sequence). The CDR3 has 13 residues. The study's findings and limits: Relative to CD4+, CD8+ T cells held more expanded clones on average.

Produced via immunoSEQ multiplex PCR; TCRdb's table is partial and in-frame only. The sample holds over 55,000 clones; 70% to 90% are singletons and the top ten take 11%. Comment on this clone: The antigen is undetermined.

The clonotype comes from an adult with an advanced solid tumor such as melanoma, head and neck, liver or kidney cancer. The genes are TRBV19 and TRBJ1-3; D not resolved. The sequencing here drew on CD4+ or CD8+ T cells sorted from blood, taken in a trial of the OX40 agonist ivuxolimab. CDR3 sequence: CASSVTTGNTIYF. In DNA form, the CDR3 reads TGTGCCAGTAGTGTGACCACTGGAAACACCATATATTTT.